This entry lists 19 T cell receptor beta chains sequenced from one sample in a study of CXCR3-negative and CXCR3-positive naive CD8 T cells. These receptors' antigens are unknown. Findings and caveats of the study: Hydrophobicity of TRB CDR3s was greater in CXCR3-positive naive cells than in CXCR3-negative naive cells.

The study made its TRB cDNA libraries by 5' RACE, adding UMI labels. TCRdb re-called the 5' RACE reads; every CDR3 protein appears as one record, without DNA. Recorded for this sample: around 63,000 distinct CDR3 sequences. Sample: naive CXCR3+ CD8+ T cells from blood. Sample subset: CD45RO-CCR7+CD27+CD95- naive CD8+ T cells expressing CXCR3 (TNR3+). The receptors were sampled from a human donor in good health. Some clones in this sample may be carry-over from other donors' samples.

V is TRBV21-1 and J is TRBJ1-4. TRBV21-1 is a documented pseudogene. The CDR3 sequence is 16 residues long. CDR3 in amino acids: CASSKGGRGHNEKLFF.

The rearrangement links TRBV7-6 to TRBJ1-1. CDR1 and CDR2 from the germline V gene are SGHVS and FNYEAQ. CDR3 size: 14 residues. This CDR3 reads CASSPYGGASEAFF. Together with reference TRBV7-6 and TRBJ1-1, the CDR3 gives the full variable domain: GAGVSQSPRYKVTKRGQDVALRCDPISGHVSLYWYRQALGQGPEFLTYFNYEAQQDKSGLPNDRFSAERPEGSISTLTIQRTEQRDSAMYRCASSPYGGASEAFFGQGTRLTVV.

The chain employs TRBV7-9 and TRBJ2-2; the TCRdb call, TRBD1, lacks DNA for checking. CDR3 size: 14 residues. Germline-derived CDR1 and CDR2 are SEHNR and FQNEAQ (reference sequence). CDR3 in amino acids: CASSLSGYTGELFF.

V and J are TRBV28 and TRBJ2-7; the D call of TRBD1 rests on TCRdb alone, since no DNA is present to check it. Germline CDR1 is MDHEN and CDR2 is SYDVKM. The CDR3 consists of 13 residues. The chain's CDR3 is CASRSGTTYEQYF.

The chain carries TRBV7-7 and TRBJ2-2; TCRdb selects TRBD1, and the lack of DNA leaves this call unchecked. From germline, CDR1 is SSHAT and CDR2 FNYEAQ (reference sequence). The CDR3 totals 14 residues. This CDR3 is CASSFTGVTGELFF.

This rearrangement joins TRBV4-3 to TRBJ1-6. The CDR3 loop spans 15 amino acids. CDR1 is LGHNA, CDR2 YSLEER, per germline. CDR3 loop: CASSQDQNLNSPLHF.

The chain carries TRBV12-3 or TRBV12-4 and TRBJ2-5; TCRdb returns TRBD2, unconfirmable since there is no DNA. There are 16 residues in the CDR3. This CDR3 reads CASSLIPPGSDKTQYF.

The chain links TRBV28 to TRBJ2-7; as DNA is missing, the TRBD1 call by TCRdb cannot be tested. The CDR3 consists of 14 residues. CDR1 MDHEN and CDR2 SYDVKM come from the germline V gene. The CDR3 sequence: CASRHGAYTYEQYF.

The chain employs TRBV29-1 and TRBJ2-1; absent DNA, TCRdb's TRBD2 call cannot be checked. The CDR3 length is 14 residues. From germline, CDR1 is SQVTM and CDR2 ANQGSEA. This chain's CDR3 is CSVEQGRRDNEQFF.

The V call is TRBV9, the J call TRBJ2-7; TCRdb indicates TRBD2, and absent DNA this call remains unverified. Germline V lookup: CDR1 SGDLS, CDR2 YYNGEE. This CDR3 contains 15 residues. CDR3 loop: CASSPGGLRTYEQYF.

The chain uses TRBV25-1 and TRBJ1-1; TCRdb outputs TRBD1, but without DNA this stays unchecked. Per the germline V gene, CDR1 is MGHDK and CDR2 is SYGVNS. The CDR3 spans 15 residues. CDR3 in amino acids: CASSPWGTGNTEAFF. Together with reference TRBV25-1 and TRBJ1-1, the CDR3 gives the full variable domain: EADIYQTPRYLVIGTGKKITLECSQTMGHDKMYWYQQDPGMELHLIHYSYGVNSTEKGDLSSESTVSRIRTEHFPLTLESARPSHTSQYLCASSPWGTGNTEAFFGQGTRLTVV.

The rearrangement links TRBV7-2 to TRBJ2-2; TCRdb outputs TRBD1, but without DNA this stays unchecked. The CDR3 consists of 15 residues. Germline CDR1 SGHTA, CDR2 FQGNSA. The CDR3 loop reads CASSLNTGYTGELFF.

This chain links TRBV24-1 with TRBJ2-2; there is no DNA to check the TCRdb D call of TRBD1. The CDR3 extends over 15 amino acids. Germline CDR1 KGHDR, CDR2 SFDVKD. The CDR3 loop reads CATSERTGLAGELFF.

V usage is TRBV2 and J usage is TRBJ1-1. The CDR3 is 11 amino acids. Germline V gene data show CDR1 as SNHLY and CDR2 as FYNNEI. CDR3 loop: CASSPETEAFF.

The genes are TRBV25-1 and TRBJ2-6; without DNA, the TCRdb call of TRBD1 cannot be checked. CDR3 length equals 20 residues. Germline V gene lookup returns CDR1 MGHDK and CDR2 SYGVNS. CDR3 region: CASRGALPGHARSGANVLTF.

The V and J genes are TRBV29-1 and TRBJ2-3; TCRdb's assignment of TRBD1 cannot be checked, as there is no DNA. The CDR3 totals 13 residues. From germline, CDR1 is SQVTM and CDR2 ANQGSEA. CDR3 sequence: CSVFGGDTDTQYF.

The V call is TRBV4-3, the J call TRBJ2-3; TCRdb proposes TRBD1, but this gene call is untestable without DNA. The CDR3 is 17 amino acids. Germline V gene lookup returns CDR1 LGHNA and CDR2 YSLEER. CDR3 in amino acids: CASSQNGGTAFGDTQYF.

V and J are TRBV14 and TRBJ2-7; TCRdb calls TRBD2, which cannot be checked without DNA. Germline lookup yields CDR1 SGHDN and CDR2 FVKESK. This CDR3 contains 16 residues. The CDR3 here is CASSPLRDAPSYEQYF. Full variable domain (rest looked up from reference TRBV14 and TRBJ2-7): EAGVTQFPSHSVIEKGQTVTLRCDPISGHDNLYWYRRVMGKEIKFLLHFVKESKQDESGMPNNRFLAERTGGTYSTLKVQPAELEDSGVYFCASSPLRDAPSYEQYFGPGTRLTVT.

The V gene is TRBV7-3, the J gene TRBJ2-3; TCRdb calls TRBD2, which cannot be checked without DNA. The CDR3 is 16 residues long. The germline gives CDR1 SGHTA, CDR2 FQGTGA. The CDR3 reads CASSLGLAGGSDTQYF.